The clone carrying this TCR beta chain was recorded many times. Its antigen is undetermined. This entry comes from a study of CD8 T cells in ankylosing spondylitis. For TCR beta, libraries came from quantitative 5'-RACE with molecular barcodes. TCRdb ran MiXCR on the 5' RACE reads and lists one entry per CDR3 protein. The profile shows around 340,000 distinct CDR3 sequences, roughly 15% of them singletons. General study results and limits: CD8+ by phenotype, disease-linked clones were relatively rare in peripheral blood. Disease-associated clones were reportedly significantly overrepresented in matched ankylosing spondylitis synovial fluid.

The source of this sequence is a male donor with ankylosing spondylitis or in good health (not recorded which). Sequencing input: blood, either unsorted or a sorted T cell fraction (not recorded which).

CDR3 sequence reads: CSAEAYNEQFF. In DNA form, the CDR3 reads TGCAGTGCTGAGGCATACAATGAGCAGTTCTTC. The V call is TRBV20-1, the J call TRBJ2-1; the D is unclear. V gave up 5 bases and J gave up 4 bases, with 6 bases separating them. The germline V gene encodes CDR1 DFQATT and CDR2 SNEGSKA (reference sequence). This CDR3 contains 11 residues.